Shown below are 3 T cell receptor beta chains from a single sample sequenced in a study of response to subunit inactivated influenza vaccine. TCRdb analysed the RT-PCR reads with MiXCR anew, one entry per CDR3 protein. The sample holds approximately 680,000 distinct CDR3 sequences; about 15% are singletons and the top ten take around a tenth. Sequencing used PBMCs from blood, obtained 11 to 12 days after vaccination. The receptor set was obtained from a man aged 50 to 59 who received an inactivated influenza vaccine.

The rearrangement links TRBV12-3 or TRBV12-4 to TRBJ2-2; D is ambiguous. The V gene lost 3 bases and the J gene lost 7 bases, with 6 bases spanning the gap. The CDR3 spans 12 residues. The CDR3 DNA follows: TGTGCCAGCAGTTTCCGGAGCGGGGAGCTGTTTTTT. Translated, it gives CASSFRSGELFF.

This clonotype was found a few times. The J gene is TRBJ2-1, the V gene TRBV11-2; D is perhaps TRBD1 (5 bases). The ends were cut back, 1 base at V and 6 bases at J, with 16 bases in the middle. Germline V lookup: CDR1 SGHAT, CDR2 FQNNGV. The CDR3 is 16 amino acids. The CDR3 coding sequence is TGTGCCAGCAGCTTAGTCCCCTTGGACACTGTCAATGAGCAGTTCTTC. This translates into CASSLVPLDTVNEQFF.

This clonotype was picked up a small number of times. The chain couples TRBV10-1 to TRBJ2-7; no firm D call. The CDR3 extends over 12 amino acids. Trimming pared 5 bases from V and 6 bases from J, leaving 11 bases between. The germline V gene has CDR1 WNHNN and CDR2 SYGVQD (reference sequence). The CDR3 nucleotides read TGCGCCAGCAGTCCCGAGAGCTTCGAGCAGTACTTC. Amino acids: CASSPESFEQYF.